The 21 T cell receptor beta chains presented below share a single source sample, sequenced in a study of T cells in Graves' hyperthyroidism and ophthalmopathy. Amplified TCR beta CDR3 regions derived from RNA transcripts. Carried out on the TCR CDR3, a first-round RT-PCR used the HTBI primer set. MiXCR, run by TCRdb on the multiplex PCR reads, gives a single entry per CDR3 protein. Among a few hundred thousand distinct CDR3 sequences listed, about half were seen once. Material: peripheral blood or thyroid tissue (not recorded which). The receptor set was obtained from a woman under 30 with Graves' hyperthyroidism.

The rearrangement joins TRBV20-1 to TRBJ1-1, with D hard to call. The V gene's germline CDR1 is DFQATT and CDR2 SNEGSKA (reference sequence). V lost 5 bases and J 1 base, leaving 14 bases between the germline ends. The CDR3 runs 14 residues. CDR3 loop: CSAQNAEANTEAFF. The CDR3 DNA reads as TGCAGTGCTCAAAACGCCGAGGCGAACACTGAAGCTTTCTTT.

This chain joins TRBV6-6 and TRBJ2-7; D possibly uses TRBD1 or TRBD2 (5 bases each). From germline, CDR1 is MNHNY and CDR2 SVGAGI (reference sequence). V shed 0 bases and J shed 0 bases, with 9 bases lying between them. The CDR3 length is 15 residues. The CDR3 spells CASSYSRGSSYEQYF. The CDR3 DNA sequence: TGTGCCAGCAGTTACTCGAGGGGCAGCTCCTACGAGCAGTACTTC.

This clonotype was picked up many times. The chain's CDR3 is CASSKGGEGIGNQPQHF. In nucleotides, the CDR3 is TGTGCCAGTAGTAAGGGGGGCGAGGGAATAGGCAATCAGCCCCAGCATTTT. The chain couples TRBV19 to TRBJ1-5, with TRBD1 as a possible D gene (6 bases). The CDR3 loop spans 17 amino acids. V lost 4 bases, J lost 2 bases, and 18 bases lay in between. CDR1 and CDR2 (germline): LNHDA, SQIVND (reference sequence).

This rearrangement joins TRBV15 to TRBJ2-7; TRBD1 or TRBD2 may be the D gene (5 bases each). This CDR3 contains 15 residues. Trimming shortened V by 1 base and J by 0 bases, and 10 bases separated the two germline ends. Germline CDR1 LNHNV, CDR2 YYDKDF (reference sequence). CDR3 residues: CATSRAGTPSYEQYF. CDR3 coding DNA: TGTGCCACCAGCAGAGCCGGGACCCCCTCCTACGAGCAGTACTTC.

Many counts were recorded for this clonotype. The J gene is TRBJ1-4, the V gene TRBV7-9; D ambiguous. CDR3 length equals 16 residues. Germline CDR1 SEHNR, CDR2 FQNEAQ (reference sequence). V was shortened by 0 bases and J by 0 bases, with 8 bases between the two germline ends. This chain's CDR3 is CASSLARSATNEKLFF. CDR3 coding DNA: TGTGCCAGCAGCTTAGCGAGGAGCGCAACTAATGAAAAACTGTTTTTT.

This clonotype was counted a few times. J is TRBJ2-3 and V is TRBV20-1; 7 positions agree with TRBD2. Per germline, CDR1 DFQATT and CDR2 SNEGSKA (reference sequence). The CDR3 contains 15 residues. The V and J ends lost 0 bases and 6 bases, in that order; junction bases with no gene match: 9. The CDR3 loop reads CSAREVELAWDTQYF. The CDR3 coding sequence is TGCAGTGCTAGAGAGGTGGAACTAGCGTGGGATACGCAGTATTTT.

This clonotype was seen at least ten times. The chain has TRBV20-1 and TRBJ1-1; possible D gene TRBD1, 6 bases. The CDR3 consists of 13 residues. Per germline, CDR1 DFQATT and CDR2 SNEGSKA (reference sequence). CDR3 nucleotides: TGCAGACTTACGACAGGTATGAACACTGAAGCTTTCTTT. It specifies CRLTTGMNTEAFF.

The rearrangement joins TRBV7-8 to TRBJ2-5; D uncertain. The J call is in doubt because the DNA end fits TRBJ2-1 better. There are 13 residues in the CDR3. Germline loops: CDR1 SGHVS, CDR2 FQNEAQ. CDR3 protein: CASSLTYDDEQFF. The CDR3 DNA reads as TGTGCCAGCAGCCTGACCTATGACGATGAGCAGTTCTTC.

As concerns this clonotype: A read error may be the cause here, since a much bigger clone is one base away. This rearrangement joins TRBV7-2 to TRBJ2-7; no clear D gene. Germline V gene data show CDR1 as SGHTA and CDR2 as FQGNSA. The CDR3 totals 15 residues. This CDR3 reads CARSLEAWLTYEQYF. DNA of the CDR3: TGTGCCCGCAGCTTAGAGGCCTGGCTTACCTACGAGCAGTACTTC.

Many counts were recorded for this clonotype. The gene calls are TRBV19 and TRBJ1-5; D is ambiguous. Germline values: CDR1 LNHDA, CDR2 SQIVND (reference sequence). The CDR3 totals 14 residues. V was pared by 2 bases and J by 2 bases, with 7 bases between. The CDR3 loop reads CASSIMRGNQPQHF. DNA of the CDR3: TGTGCCAGTAGTATAATGCGAGGCAATCAGCCCCAGCATTTT.

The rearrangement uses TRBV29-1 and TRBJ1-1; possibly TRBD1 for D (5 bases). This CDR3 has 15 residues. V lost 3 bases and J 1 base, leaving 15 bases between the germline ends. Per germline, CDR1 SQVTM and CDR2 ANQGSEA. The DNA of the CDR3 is TGCAGCGTTGATGGGGGGATAGGAGCGAACACTGAAGCTTTCTTT. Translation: CSVDGGIGANTEAFF.

The CDR3 nucleotides are TGTGCCAGCAGCTTAAGGACCCGGGGAGGGACTGAAGCTTTCTTT. It codes for CASSLRTRGGTEAFF. V usage is TRBV11-1 and J usage is TRBJ1-1, with D hard to call. V gave up 2 bases and J gave up 5 bases, with 15 bases separating them. CDR3 size: 15 residues. Germline loops: CDR1 SGHAT, CDR2 FQDESV (reference sequence).

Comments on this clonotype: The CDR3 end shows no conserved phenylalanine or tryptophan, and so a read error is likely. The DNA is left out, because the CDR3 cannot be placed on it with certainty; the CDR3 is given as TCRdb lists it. This CDR3 reads CASSLAVTGQ. V usage is TRBV7-4 and J usage is TRBJ2-6; TRBD1 reflects the table's D call only, with no check against the DNA. Per germline, CDR1 SGHVT and CDR2 SQSDAQ. The CDR3 has 10 amino acids, counting both end residues.

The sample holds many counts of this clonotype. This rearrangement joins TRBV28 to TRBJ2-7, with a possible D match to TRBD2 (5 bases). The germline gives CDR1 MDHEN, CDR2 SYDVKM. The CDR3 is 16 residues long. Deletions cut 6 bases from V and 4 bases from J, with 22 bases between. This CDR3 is CASSSPLLTGSYEQYF. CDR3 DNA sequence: TGTGCCAGCAGCTCCCCCCTGTTGACGGGATCTTACGAGCAGTACTTC.

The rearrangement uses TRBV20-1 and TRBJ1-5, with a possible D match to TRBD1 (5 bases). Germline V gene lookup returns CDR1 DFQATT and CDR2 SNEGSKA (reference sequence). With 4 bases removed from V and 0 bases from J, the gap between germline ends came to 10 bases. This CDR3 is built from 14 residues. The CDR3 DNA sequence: TGCAGTGCTAACGGGGCGAATAGCAATCAGCCCCAGCATTTT. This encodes CSANGANSNQPQHF.

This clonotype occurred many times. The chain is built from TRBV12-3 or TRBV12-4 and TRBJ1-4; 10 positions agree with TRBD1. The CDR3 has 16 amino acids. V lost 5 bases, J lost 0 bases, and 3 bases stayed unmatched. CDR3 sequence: CASSPGQGTTNEKLFF. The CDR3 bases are TGTGCCAGCAGTCCGGGACAGGGGACAACTAATGAAAAACTGTTTTTT.

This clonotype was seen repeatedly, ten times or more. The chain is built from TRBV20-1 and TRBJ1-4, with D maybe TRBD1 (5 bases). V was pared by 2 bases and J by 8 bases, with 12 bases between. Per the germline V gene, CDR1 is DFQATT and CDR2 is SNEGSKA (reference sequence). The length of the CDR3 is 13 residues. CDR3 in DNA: TGCAGTGCTAGACCGGACATGGACGAAAAACTGTTTTTT. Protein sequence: CSARPDMDEKLFF.

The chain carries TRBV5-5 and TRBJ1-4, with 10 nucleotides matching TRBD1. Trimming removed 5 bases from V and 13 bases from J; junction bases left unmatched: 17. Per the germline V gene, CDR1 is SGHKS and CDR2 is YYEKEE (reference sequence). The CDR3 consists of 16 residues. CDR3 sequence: CASRKTGGSLGDGLFF. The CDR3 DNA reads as TGTGCCAGCAGAAAGACAGGGGGCTCTCTTGGGGATGGACTGTTTTTT.

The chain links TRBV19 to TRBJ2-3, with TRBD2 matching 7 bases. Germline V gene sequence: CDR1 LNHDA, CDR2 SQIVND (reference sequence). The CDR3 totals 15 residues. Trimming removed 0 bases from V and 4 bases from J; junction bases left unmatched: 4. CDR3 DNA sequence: TGTGCCAGTAGTATAGATGCGGGAGCCCCAGATACGCAGTATTTT. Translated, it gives CASSIDAGAPDTQYF.

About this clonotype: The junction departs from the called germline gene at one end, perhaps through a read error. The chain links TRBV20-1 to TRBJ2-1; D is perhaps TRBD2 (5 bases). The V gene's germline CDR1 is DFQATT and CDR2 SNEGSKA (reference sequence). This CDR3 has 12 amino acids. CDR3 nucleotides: TGCAGTGCTAGGAGGGAGACGAATGGGCAGTTCTTC. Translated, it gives CSARRETNGQFF.

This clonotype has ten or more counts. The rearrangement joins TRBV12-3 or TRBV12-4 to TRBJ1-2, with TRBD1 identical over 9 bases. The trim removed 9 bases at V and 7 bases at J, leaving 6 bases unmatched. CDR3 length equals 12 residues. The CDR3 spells CASGTGRFGYTF. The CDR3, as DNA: TGTGCCAGTGGGACAGGGAGATTTGGCTACACCTTC.